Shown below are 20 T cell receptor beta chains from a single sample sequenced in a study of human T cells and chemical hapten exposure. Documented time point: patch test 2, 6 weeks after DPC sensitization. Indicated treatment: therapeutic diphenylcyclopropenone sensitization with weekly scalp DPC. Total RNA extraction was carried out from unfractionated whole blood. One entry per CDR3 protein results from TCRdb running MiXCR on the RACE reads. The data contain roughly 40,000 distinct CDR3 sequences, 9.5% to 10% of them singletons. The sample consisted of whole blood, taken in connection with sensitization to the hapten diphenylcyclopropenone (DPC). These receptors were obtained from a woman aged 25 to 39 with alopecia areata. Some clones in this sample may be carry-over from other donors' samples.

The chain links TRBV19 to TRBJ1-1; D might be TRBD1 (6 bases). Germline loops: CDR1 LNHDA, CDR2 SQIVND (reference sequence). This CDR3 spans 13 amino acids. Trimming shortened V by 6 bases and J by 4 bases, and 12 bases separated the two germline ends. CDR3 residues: CASSRGYVTEAFF. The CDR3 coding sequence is TGTGCCAGTAGCAGGGGTTATGTCACTGAAGCTTTCTTT.

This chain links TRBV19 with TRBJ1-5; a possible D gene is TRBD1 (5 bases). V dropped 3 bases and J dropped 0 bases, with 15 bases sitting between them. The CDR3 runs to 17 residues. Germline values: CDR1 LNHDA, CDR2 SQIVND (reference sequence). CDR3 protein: CASSMGTLGFSNQPQHF. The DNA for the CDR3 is TGTGCCAGTAGTATGGGGACTCTGGGATTTAGCAATCAGCCCCAGCATTTT.

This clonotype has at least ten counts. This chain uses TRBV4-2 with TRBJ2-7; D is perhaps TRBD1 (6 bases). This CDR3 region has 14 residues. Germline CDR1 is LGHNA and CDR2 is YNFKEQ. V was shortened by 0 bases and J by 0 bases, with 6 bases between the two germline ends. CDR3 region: CASSQEQGSYEQYF. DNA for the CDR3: TGTGCCAGCAGCCAAGAACAGGGCTCCTACGAGCAGTACTTC.

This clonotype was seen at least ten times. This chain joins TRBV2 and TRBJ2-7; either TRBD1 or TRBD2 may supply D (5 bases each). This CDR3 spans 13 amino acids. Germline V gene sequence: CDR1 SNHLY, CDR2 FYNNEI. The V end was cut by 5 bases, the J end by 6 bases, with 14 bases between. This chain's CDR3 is CASSWGKGREQYF. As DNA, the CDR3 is TGTGCCAGCAGTTGGGGGAAGGGACGCGAGCAGTACTTC.

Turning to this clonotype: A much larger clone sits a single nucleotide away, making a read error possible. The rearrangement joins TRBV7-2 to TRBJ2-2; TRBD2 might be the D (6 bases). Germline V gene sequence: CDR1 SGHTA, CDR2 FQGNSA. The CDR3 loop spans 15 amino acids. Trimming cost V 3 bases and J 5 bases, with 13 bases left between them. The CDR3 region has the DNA TGTGCCAGCAGCTTCCGGGACTCAGGGACCGGGGAGCTGTTTTTT. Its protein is CASSFRDSGTGELFF.

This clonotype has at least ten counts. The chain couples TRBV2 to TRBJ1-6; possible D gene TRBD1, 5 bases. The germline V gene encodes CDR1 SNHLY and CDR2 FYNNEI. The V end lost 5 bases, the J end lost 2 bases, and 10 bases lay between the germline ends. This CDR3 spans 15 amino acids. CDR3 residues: CASSQQVTYNSPLHF. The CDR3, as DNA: TGTGCCAGCAGTCAACAGGTGACCTATAATTCACCCCTCCACTTT.

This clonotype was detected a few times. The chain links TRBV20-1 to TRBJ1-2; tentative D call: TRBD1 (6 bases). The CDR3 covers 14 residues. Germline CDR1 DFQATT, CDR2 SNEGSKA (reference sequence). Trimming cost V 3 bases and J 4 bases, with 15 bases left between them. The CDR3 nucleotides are TGCAGTGCTAGTGGGGGGGCAGGAGGCTATGGCTACACCTTC. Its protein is CSASGGAGGYGYTF.

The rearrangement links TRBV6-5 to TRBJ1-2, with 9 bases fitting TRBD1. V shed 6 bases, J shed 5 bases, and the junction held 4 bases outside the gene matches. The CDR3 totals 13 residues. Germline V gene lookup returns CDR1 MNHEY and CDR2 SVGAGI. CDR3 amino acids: CASSRDRAYGYTF. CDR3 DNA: TGTGCCAGCAGCCGGGACAGGGCATATGGCTACACCTTC.

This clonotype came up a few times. CDR3 sequence reads: CASSQGQFLNYGYTF. As DNA, the CDR3 is TGCGCCAGCAGCCAAGGGCAATTCCTTAACTATGGCTACACCTTC. The chain uses TRBV4-3 and TRBJ1-2; D not resolved. Germline V lookup: CDR1 LGHNA, CDR2 YSLEER. The CDR3 is 15 amino acids. Trimming pared 1 base from V and 1 base from J, leaving 10 bases between.

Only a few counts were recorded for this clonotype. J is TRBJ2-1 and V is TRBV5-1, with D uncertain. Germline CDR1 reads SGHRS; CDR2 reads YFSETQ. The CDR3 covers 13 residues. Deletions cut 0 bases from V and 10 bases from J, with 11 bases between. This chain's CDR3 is CASSLGESTEQFF. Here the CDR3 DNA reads TGCGCCAGCAGCTTGGGAGAGAGTACAGAGCAGTTCTTC.

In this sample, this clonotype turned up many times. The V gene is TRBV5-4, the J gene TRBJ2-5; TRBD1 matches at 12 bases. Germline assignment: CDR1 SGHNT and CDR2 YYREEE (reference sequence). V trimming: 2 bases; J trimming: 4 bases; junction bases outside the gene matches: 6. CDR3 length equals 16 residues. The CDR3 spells CASSFGDRGLRETQYF. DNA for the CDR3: TGTGCCAGCAGCTTCGGGGACAGGGGGCTACGAGAGACCCAGTACTTC.

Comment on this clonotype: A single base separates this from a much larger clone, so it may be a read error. The DNA for the CDR3 is TGTGCCAGCAGTTCTGGGAGGGGTCAGCCCCAGCATTTT. It encodes CASSSGRGQPQHF. This chain links TRBV27 with TRBJ1-5, with D possibly TRBD1 on 5 matching bases. The CDR3 length is 13 residues. Germline CDR1 MNHEY, CDR2 SMNVEV (reference sequence). Trimming shortened V by 4 bases and J by 6 bases, and 10 bases separated the two germline ends.

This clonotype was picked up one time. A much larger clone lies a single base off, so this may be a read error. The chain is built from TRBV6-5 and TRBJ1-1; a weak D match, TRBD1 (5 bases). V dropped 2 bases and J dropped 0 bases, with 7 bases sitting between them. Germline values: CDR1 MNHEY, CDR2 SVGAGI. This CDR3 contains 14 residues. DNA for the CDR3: TGTGCCAGCAGTTACGGGGCCTTGAACACTGAAGCTTTCTTT. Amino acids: CASSYGALNTEAFF.

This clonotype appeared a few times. The CDR3 loop reads CSVAEGAGEQYF. The DNA of the CDR3 is TGCAGCGTTGCAGAGGGGGCGGGTGAGCAGTACTTC. The V gene is TRBV29-1, the J gene TRBJ2-7, with 7 positions matching TRBD1. Germline CDR1 and CDR2: SQVTM and ANQGSEA. Trimming took 4 bases from V and 7 from J; bases not matched to a gene: 7. This CDR3 contains 12 residues.

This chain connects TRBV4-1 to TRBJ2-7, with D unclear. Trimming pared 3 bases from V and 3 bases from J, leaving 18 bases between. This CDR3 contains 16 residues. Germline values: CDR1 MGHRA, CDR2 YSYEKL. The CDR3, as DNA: TGCGCCAGCAGCCACGAAAACAGACACAATAGCTACGAGCAGTACTTC. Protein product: CASSHENRHNSYEQYF.

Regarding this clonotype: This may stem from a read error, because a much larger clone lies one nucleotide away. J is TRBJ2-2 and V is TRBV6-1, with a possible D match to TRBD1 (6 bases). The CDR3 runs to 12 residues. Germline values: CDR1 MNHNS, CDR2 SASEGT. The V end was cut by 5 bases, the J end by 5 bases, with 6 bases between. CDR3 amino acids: CASSQGTGELFF. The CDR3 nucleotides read TGTGCCAGCAGTCAGGGGACCGGGGAGCTGTTTTTT.

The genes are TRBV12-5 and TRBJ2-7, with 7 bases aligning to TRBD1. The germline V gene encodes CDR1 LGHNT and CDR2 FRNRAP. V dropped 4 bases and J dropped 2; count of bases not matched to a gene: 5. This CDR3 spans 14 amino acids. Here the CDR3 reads CASGSHRGPYEQYF. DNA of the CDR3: TGTGCTAGTGGTTCCCACAGGGGTCCCTACGAGCAGTACTTC.

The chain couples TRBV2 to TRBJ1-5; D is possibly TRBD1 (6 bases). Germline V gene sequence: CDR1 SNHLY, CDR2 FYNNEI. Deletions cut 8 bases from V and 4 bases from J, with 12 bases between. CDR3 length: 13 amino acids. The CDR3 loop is CASGRTENQPQHF. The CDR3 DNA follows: TGTGCCAGCGGGCGGACAGAGAATCAGCCCCAGCATTTT.

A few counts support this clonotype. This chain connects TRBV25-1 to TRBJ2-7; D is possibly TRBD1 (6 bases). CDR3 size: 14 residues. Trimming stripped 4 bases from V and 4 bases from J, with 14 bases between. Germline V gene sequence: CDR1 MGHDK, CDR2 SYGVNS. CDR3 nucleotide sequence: TGTGCCAGCAGTGCGACAGAGGGACATTACGAGCAGTACTTC. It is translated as CASSATEGHYEQYF.

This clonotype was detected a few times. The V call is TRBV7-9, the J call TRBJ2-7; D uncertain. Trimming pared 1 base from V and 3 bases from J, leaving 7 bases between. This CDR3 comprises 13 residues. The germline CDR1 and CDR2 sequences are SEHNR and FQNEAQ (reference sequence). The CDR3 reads CASSLEAFYEQYF. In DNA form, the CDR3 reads TGTGCCAGCAGCTTAGAGGCCTTCTACGAGCAGTACTTC.